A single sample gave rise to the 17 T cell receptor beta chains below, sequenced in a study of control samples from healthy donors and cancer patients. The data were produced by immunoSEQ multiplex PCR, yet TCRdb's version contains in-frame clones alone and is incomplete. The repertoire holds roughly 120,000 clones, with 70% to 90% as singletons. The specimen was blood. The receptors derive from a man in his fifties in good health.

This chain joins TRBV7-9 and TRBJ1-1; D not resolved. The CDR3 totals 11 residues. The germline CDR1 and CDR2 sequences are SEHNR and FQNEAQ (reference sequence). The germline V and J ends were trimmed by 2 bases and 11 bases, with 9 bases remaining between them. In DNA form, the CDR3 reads TGTGCCAGCAGCTTATTGCAATTGGCTTTCTTT. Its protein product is CASSLLQLAFF. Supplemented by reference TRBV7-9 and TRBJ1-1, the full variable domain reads DTGVSQNPRHKITKRGQNVTFRCDPISEHNRLYWYRQTLGQGPEFLTYFQNEAQLEKSRLLSDRFSAERPKGSFSTLEIQRTEQGDSAMYLCASSLLQLAFFGQGTRLTVV.

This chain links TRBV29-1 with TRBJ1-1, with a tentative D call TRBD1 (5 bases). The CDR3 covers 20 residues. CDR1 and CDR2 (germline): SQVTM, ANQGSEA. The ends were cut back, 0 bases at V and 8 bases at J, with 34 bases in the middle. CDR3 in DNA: TGCAGCGTTGAAGACCGCTCGTTGGGCAGGGAAGCTCTCACACTTGGAGAAGCTTTCTTT. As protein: CSVEDRSLGREALTLGEAFF.

CDR3 sequence reads: CASSLHADRYNEQFF. CDR3 nucleotide sequence: TGTGCCAGCAGCTTACACGCGGATAGGTACAATGAGCAGTTCTTC. The V gene is TRBV7-9, the J gene TRBJ2-1; D ambiguous. This CDR3 spans 15 amino acids. Per germline, CDR1 SEHNR and CDR2 FQNEAQ (reference sequence). V shed 2 bases and J shed 4 bases, with 12 bases lying between them.

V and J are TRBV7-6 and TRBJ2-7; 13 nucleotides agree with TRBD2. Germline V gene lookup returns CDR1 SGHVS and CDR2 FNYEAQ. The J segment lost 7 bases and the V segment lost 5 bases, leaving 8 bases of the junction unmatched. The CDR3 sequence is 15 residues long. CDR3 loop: CASSIGTSGVEEQYF. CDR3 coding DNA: TGTGCCAGCAGCATAGGGACTAGCGGGGTGGAGGAGCAGTACTTC.

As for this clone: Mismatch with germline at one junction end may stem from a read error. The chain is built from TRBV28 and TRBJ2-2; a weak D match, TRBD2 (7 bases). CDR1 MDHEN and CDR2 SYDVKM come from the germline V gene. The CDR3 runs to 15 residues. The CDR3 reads CTSSIPGAGAGELFF. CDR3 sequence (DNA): TGTACCAGCAGTATCCCAGGGGCGGGGGCCGGGGAGCTGTTTTTT.

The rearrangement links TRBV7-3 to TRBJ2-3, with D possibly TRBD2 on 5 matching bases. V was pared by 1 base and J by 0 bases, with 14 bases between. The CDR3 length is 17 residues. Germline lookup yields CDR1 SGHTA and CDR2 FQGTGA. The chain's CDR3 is CASSLKWRALSTDTQYF. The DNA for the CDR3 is TGTGCCAGCAGCTTAAAGTGGCGGGCCCTCAGCACAGATACGCAGTATTTT.

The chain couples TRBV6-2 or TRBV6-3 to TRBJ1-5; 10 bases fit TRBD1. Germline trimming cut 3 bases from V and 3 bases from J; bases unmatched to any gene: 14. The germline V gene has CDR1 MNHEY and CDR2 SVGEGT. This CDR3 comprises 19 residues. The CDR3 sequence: CASSYPLSGGQGINQPQHF. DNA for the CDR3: TGTGCCAGCAGTTATCCCCTTAGTGGGGGACAGGGGATCAATCAGCCCCAGCATTTT.

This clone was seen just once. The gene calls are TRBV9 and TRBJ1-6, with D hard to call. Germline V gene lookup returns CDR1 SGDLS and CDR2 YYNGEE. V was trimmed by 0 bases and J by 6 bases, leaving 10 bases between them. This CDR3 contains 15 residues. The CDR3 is CASSVGQMINSPLHF. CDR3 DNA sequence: TGTGCCAGCAGCGTAGGGCAGATGATTAATTCACCCCTCCACTTT.

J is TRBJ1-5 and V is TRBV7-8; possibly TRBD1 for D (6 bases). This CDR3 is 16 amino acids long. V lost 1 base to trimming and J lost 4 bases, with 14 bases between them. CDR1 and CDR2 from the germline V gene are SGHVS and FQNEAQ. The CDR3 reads CASSLVGGTSNQPQHF. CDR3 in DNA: TGTGCCAGCAGCTTAGTGGGGGGCACCTCTAATCAGCCCCAGCATTTT. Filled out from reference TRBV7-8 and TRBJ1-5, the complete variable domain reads GAGVSQSPRYKVAKRGQDVALRCDPISGHVSLFWYQQALGQGPEFLTYFQNEAQLDKSGLPSDRFFAERPEGSVSTLKIQRTQQEDSAVYLCASSLVGGTSNQPQHFGDGTRLSIL.

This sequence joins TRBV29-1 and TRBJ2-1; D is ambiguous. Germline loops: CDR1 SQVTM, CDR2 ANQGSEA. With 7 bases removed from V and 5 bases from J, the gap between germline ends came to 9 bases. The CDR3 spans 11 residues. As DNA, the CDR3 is TGCAGCGCTGTTACTCACAATGAGCAGTTCTTC. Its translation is CSAVTHNEQFF.

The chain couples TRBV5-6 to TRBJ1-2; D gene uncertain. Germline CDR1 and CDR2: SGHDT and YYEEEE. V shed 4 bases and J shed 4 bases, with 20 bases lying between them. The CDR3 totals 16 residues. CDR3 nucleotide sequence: TGTGCCAGCAGCCTGGAGAGTAGGCGTTTATCCTATGGCTACACCTTC. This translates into CASSLESRRLSYGYTF.

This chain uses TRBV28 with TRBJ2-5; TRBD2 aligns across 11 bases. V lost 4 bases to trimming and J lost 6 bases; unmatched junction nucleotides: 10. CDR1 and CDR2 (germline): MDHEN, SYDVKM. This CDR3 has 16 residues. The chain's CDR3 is CASSSSSGGPEKTQYF. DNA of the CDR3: TGTGCCAGCAGTTCTTCTAGCGGGGGGCCAGAAAAGACCCAGTACTTC.

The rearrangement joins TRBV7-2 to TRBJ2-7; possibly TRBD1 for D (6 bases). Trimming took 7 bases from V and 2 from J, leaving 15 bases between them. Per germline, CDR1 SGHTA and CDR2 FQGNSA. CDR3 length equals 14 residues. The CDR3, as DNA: TGTGCCAGCAAAGCCGAGACAGGAACCTACGAGCAGTACTTC. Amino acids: CASKAETGTYEQYF.

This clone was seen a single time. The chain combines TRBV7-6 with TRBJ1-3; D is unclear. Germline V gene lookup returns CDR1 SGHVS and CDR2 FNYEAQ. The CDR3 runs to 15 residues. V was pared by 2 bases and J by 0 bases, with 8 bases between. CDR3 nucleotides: TGTGCCAGCAGCTTACGAAGTACCTCTGGAAACACCATATATTTT. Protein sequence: CASSLRSTSGNTIYF.

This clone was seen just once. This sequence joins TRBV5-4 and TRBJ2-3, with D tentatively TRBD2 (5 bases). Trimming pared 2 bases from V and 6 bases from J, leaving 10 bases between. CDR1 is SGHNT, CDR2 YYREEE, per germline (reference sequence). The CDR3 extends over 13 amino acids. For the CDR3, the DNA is TGTGCCAGCAGCTTTTCGGGGTCCGATACGCAGTATTTT. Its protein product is CASSFSGSDTQYF.

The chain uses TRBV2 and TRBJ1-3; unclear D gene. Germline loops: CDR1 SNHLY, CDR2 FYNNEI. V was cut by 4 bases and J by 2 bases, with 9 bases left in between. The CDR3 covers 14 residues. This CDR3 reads CASSGIKPGNTIYF. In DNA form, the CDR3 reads TGTGCCAGCAGTGGGATCAAGCCTGGAAACACCATATATTTT.

CDR3 protein: CASSLRSYNTDTQYF. CDR3 coding DNA: TGTGCCAGCAGCCTCAGGAGCTATAACACAGATACGCAGTATTTT. The rearrangement links TRBV11-2 to TRBJ2-3, with D unclear. The CDR3 is 15 residues long. Trimming shortened V by 5 bases and J by 2 bases, and 14 bases separated the two germline ends. Per germline, CDR1 SGHAT and CDR2 FQNNGV.